The 30 T cell receptor beta chains below come from one sample, sequenced in a study of blood T cells in healthy people across ages. A second PCR, run for about 6 to 11 cycles, used a sample-barcoded 5' primer plus a J-beta primer mix. TCRdb called the 5' RACE reads again in MiXCR, with one record for every CDR3 protein. The sample has approximately 2,000,000 distinct CDR3 sequences; approximately 39% are singletons. Sequencing was performed on blood. Receptors were obtained from a human donor in good health.

V usage is TRBV20-1 and J usage is TRBJ2-1, with D tentatively TRBD2 (6 bases). Germline CDR1 and CDR2: DFQATT and SNEGSKA (reference sequence). The CDR3 is 15 amino acids. V lost 3 bases and J lost 0, with 12 bases in between. The CDR3 protein is CSARGDWSSYNEQFF. In DNA form, the CDR3 reads TGCAGTGCTAGGGGGGACTGGAGCTCCTACAATGAGCAGTTCTTC.

This clonotype showed up just a few times. The J gene is TRBJ1-1, the V gene TRBV29-1, with a weak D call TRBD1 (6 bases). Germline V gene sequence: CDR1 SQVTM, CDR2 ANQGSEA. The length of the CDR3 is 11 residues. V lost 7 bases and J lost 8, with 14 bases in between. CDR3 protein: CSALGGAEAFF. CDR3 in DNA: TGCAGCGCCCTAGGGGGGGCCGAAGCTTTCTTT.

The table lists this clonotype with a few counts. This rearrangement joins TRBV12-3 or TRBV12-4 to TRBJ2-7; 7 bases are a match to TRBD1. The CDR3 is 15 residues long. Germline trimming cut 0 bases from V and 3 bases from J; bases unmatched to any gene: 5. The CDR3 reads CASSLALGQVYEQYF. The CDR3 DNA is TGTGCCAGCAGTTTAGCCCTTGGACAGGTCTACGAGCAGTACTTC.

This clonotype showed up just a few times. The genes are TRBV12-3 or TRBV12-4 and TRBJ2-3; D remains unclear. This CDR3 contains 13 residues. The V end was cut by 6 bases, the J end by 4 bases, with 11 bases between. The CDR3 region is CASSTTRADTQYF. For the CDR3, the DNA is TGTGCCAGCAGCACGACCCGGGCAGATACGCAGTATTTT.

The table lists this clonotype with many counts. This sequence joins TRBV6-5 and TRBJ2-7; 11 bases agree with TRBD1. This CDR3 is built from 16 residues. Germline V gene data show CDR1 as MNHEY and CDR2 as SVGAGI. V trimming: 0 bases; J trimming: 3 bases; junction bases outside the gene matches: 4. This CDR3 reads CASSYSSGTGGYEQYF. The CDR3 nucleotides are TGTGCCAGCAGTTACTCTTCCGGGACAGGGGGCTACGAGCAGTACTTC.

As for this clonotype: No conserved phenylalanine or tryptophan ends this CDR3, so it is likely a read error. The chain joins TRBV4-2 to TRBJ2-5, with D perhaps matching TRBD1 (5 bases). Near its end, the DNA agrees better with TRBJ2-7, so the J call may be wrong. Germline CDR1 LGHNA, CDR2 YNFKEQ. The CDR3 covers 14 residues. CDR3 coding DNA: TGTGCCAGCAGCCAAGAACAGGCGGCCTACGAGCAGTACTGC. It codes for CASSQEQAAYEQYC.

About this clonotype itself: It may be a read error: a sequence one base away is much more abundant. The chain couples TRBV12-3 or TRBV12-4 to TRBJ2-6, with D possibly matching TRBD1 (5 bases). This CDR3 region has 14 residues. CDR3 region: CASSAGSGADVLTF. The CDR3 DNA reads as TGTGCCAGCAGCGCAGGCTCTGGGGCCGACGTCCTGACTTTC.

In its sample, this clonotype was seen once. The chain joins TRBV18 to TRBJ2-3; a weak D match, TRBD2 (5 bases). The V end lost 2 bases, the J end lost 9 bases, and 15 bases lay between the germline ends. The CDR3 has 14 amino acids. Germline CDR1 reads KGHSH; CDR2 reads LQKENI. CDR3: CASSPGETLGTQYF. The CDR3 region has the DNA TGTGCCAGCTCACCAGGGGAGACTTTGGGCACGCAGTATTTT.

This clonotype was detected a few times. The rearrangement uses TRBV6-5 and TRBJ2-7; D uncertain. Germline-derived CDR1 and CDR2 are MNHEY and SVGAGI. This CDR3 has 13 amino acids. Deletions cut 8 bases from V and 2 bases from J, with 13 bases between. CDR3 sequence reads: CASSTRAPYEQYF. CDR3 DNA: TGTGCCAGCTCAACCCGGGCCCCCTACGAGCAGTACTTC.

This clonotype was picked up a small number of times. The chain employs TRBV12-5 and TRBJ1-2; D gene unclear. The CDR3 sequence is 12 residues long. Germline CDR1 and CDR2: LGHNT and FRNRAP. The V end was cut by 5 bases, the J end by 2 bases, with 6 bases between. The CDR3 sequence: CASGLQNYGYTF. CDR3 nucleotides: TGTGCTAGTGGTCTCCAAAACTATGGCTACACCTTC.

This clonotype has only one observation. The chain has TRBV10-3 and TRBJ2-1, with D possibly being TRBD2 (6 bases). Trimming stripped 6 bases from V and 9 bases from J, with 18 bases between. Germline V gives CDR1 ENHRY, CDR2 SYGVKD. The CDR3 spans 14 residues. The CDR3 protein is CAISGTGGGFEQFF. The DNA for the CDR3 is TGTGCCATCAGCGGGACTGGTGGGGGATTTGAGCAGTTCTTC.

This clonotype was found a few times. Here the CDR3 DNA reads TGTGCCAGCAGCTTAACCACAGGGAGGGCGAATGGCTACACCTTC. Translated, it gives CASSLTTGRANGYTF. V gene TRBV9 combines with J gene TRBJ1-2; D is possibly TRBD1 (6 bases). This CDR3 contains 15 residues. Germline-derived CDR1 and CDR2 are SGDLS and YYNGEE. Trimming pared 4 bases from V and 6 bases from J, leaving 19 bases between.

This clonotype was seen repeatedly, ten times or more. The chain uses TRBV6-2 or TRBV6-3 and TRBJ2-6; a possible D gene is TRBD2 (5 bases). Trimming took 4 bases from V and 0 from J, leaving 10 bases between them. The CDR3 has 16 amino acids. The V gene's germline CDR1 is MNHEY and CDR2 SVGEGT. The CDR3 coding sequence is TGTGCCAGCAGTTCGGACTCTTCCTCTGGGGCCAACGTCCTGACTTTC. This gives the protein CASSSDSSSGANVLTF.

The genes are TRBV12-3 or TRBV12-4 and TRBJ1-2; tentative D call: TRBD1 (6 bases). The V gene lost 2 bases and the J gene lost 4 bases, with 14 bases spanning the gap. This CDR3 spans 15 amino acids. The CDR3 protein is CASSLRTGRIYGYTF. For the CDR3, the DNA is TGTGCCAGCAGTTTAAGAACAGGGAGAATCTATGGCTACACCTTC.

The chain recombines TRBV7-2 with TRBJ2-2; TRBD2 aligns across 9 bases. Germline CDR1 is SGHTA and CDR2 is FQGNSA. The CDR3 spans 17 residues. V trimming: 4 bases; J trimming: 7 bases; junction bases outside the gene matches: 13. Here the CDR3 DNA reads TGTGCCAGCAGCTCGAGGCGGGGGGGTTTCCGGCACGGGGAGCTGTTTTTT. The encoded protein is CASSSRRGGFRHGELFF.

This clonotype was detected ten times or more. CDR3 DNA: TGTGCCAGCAGCTTACGCGGGGGTGCTGGTGAGACCCAGTACTTC. Its protein product is CASSLRGGAGETQYF. V is TRBV7-3 and J is TRBJ2-5, with 7 bases that match TRBD2. With V trimmed by 2 bases and J by 5 bases, 8 bases remained unmatched. CDR3 length: 15 residues. Germline V lookup: CDR1 SGHTA, CDR2 FQGTGA.

The genes are TRBV2 and TRBJ2-7; D is unresolved. Germline assignment: CDR1 SNHLY and CDR2 FYNNEI. The length of the CDR3 is 14 residues. V was cut by 2 bases and J by 2 bases, with 10 bases left in between. In DNA, the CDR3 is TGTGCCAGCAGTGAAAATTTCGGACCCTACGAGCAGTACTTC. Protein product: CASSENFGPYEQYF.

Points on this clonotype: The CDR3 carries no conserved terminal phenylalanine or tryptophan, so it likely arises from a read error. The rearrangement joins TRBV9 to TRBJ2-7, with D possibly matching TRBD1 (6 bases). Germline assignment: CDR1 SGDLS and CDR2 YYNGEE. The CDR3 totals 14 residues. The ends were cut back, 0 bases at V and 3 bases at J, with 10 bases in the middle. CDR3: CASSVEGENYEQYL. Written as DNA, the CDR3 is TGTGCCAGCAGCGTAGAGGGGGAAAACTACGAGCAGTACTTA.

This sequence joins TRBV9 and TRBJ1-1; a weak D match, TRBD1 (5 bases). V dropped 0 bases and J dropped 0 bases, with 18 bases sitting between them. The CDR3 totals 18 residues. The germline gives CDR1 SGDLS, CDR2 YYNGEE. CDR3 amino acids: CASSVGLLGEGLNTEAFF. As DNA, the CDR3 is TGTGCCAGCAGCGTAGGCCTGTTGGGGGAAGGGTTGAACACTGAAGCTTTCTTT.

This clonotype was seen just once. The chain is built from TRBV28 and TRBJ2-5, with TRBD2 matching over 10 bases. The CDR3 is 16 amino acids. V lost 3 bases and J lost 0; bases outside the gene matches: 4. The germline gives CDR1 MDHEN, CDR2 SYDVKM. CDR3 sequence reads: CASSFLSGGYQETQYF. The CDR3 DNA reads as TGTGCCAGCAGTTTCCTTAGCGGGGGGTACCAAGAGACCCAGTACTTC.

This clonotype was counted between two and nine times. The chain is built from TRBV12-3 or TRBV12-4 and TRBJ1-4; no clear D gene. Trimming left V 3 bases short and J 12 bases short, with 11 bases between. CDR3 length: 12 amino acids. This CDR3 reads CASSLPKWELFF. CDR3 bases: TGTGCCAGCAGTTTGCCAAAGTGGGAACTGTTTTTT.

The chain combines TRBV12-3 or TRBV12-4 with TRBJ2-3, with D perhaps given as TRBD1 or TRBD2 (5 bases each). Trimming shortened V by 8 bases and J by 4 bases, and 10 bases separated the two germline ends. The CDR3 is 12 amino acids. The CDR3 here is CASAVGADTQYF. The CDR3, as DNA: TGTGCCAGCGCGGTGGGGGCAGATACGCAGTATTTT.

This clonotype appeared a few times. V is TRBV24-1 and J is TRBJ2-3; no firm D call. The CDR3 has 14 residues. V gave up 1 base and J gave up 3 bases, with 7 bases separating them. Germline V gene lookup returns CDR1 KGHDR and CDR2 SFDVKD. DNA of the CDR3: TGTGCCACCAGTGATTTAGGCAGTACAGATACGCAGTATTTT. This sequence encodes CATSDLGSTDTQYF.

The chain links TRBV19 to TRBJ2-3, with D unclear. This CDR3 has 15 amino acids. Deletions cut 5 bases from V and 4 bases from J, with 16 bases between. From germline, CDR1 is LNHDA and CDR2 SQIVND (reference sequence). The DNA of the CDR3 is TGTGCCAGTAGTCCCCGGACCCGGTTGTCAGATACGCAGTATTTT. This sequence encodes CASSPRTRLSDTQYF.

This clonotype was recorded at least ten times. J is TRBJ2-7 and V is TRBV12-3 or TRBV12-4; 9 bases agree with TRBD1. The V segment lost 5 bases and the J segment 3 bases; nucleotides outside the gene matches: 5. CDR3 size: 14 residues. The CDR3 coding sequence is TGTGCCAGCAGTCCGAGGACAGGGGTCTACGAGCAGTACTTC. Translating gives CASSPRTGVYEQYF.

There are a few counts of this clonotype. This chain links TRBV2 with TRBJ2-5, with a weak D call TRBD1 (6 bases). This CDR3 is 14 amino acids long. Germline CDR1 and CDR2: SNHLY and FYNNEI. Trimming removed 7 bases at V and 2 bases at J, with 14 bases between. CDR3 in amino acids: CASTLQGGQETQYF. CDR3 sequence (DNA): TGTGCCAGCACCCTACAGGGTGGACAAGAGACCCAGTACTTC.

With regard to this clonotype: Germline is not matched at one junction end, which may reflect a read error. This CDR3 reads CAGSLGTSGGGGNEQFF. As DNA, the CDR3 is TGTGCCGGCAGTTTAGGTACTAGCGGGGGCGGGGGCAATGAGCAGTTCTTC. This chain links TRBV27 with TRBJ2-1; 11 positions agree with TRBD2. The CDR3 has 17 amino acids. Germline V gene lookup returns CDR1 MNHEY and CDR2 SMNVEV (reference sequence).

V gene TRBV7-8 combines with J gene TRBJ2-4, with TRBD1 identical over 7 bases. The CDR3 is 12 residues long. Germline loops: CDR1 SGHVS, CDR2 FQNEAQ. The V and J ends lost 8 bases and 10 bases, in that order; junction bases with no gene match: 8. The CDR3 nucleotides read TGTGCCAGCTCTTCCGGGACAGAAATTCAGTACTTC. Amino acids: CASSSGTEIQYF.

The chain carries TRBV10-3 and TRBJ2-5, with D perhaps TRBD2 (6 bases). The CDR3 consists of 13 residues. Per the germline V gene, CDR1 is ENHRY and CDR2 is SYGVKD. The V end was cut by 3 bases, the J end by 7 bases, with 12 bases between. The CDR3 region is CAISDPGRWTQYF. In DNA form, the CDR3 reads TGTGCCATCAGTGATCCGGGGAGGTGGACCCAGTACTTC.

DNA for the CDR3: TGTGCCAGCAGCTTAAGTCCCTTACGGACCGGGGAGCTGTTTTTT. This sequence encodes CASSLSPLRTGELFF. The chain recombines TRBV7-3 with TRBJ2-2; unclear D gene. Germline V gives CDR1 SGHTA, CDR2 FQGTGA. V shed 1 base and J shed 5 bases, with 11 bases lying between them. The CDR3 totals 15 residues.